These T cell receptor beta chains were read from a single sample in a study of blood T cell repertoires in COVID-19. The repertoire was sequenced with immunoSEQ multiplex PCR; TCRdb's copy has only in-frame clones and lacks some. Among around 130,000 clones listed, approximately 85% were seen once. The specimen sequenced was peripheral blood. The receptors shown here come from a human donor in a cohort sampled during active COVID-19. Both conserved end residues are part of each CDR3. D genes are given only for firm matches. Rows give clone size only sometimes, using once, few, many, or a class for an expanded clone.

abundance,j_gene,v_gene,d_gene,CDR3nt,CDR3aa
-,TRBJ2-7,TRBV19,TRBD2,TGTGCCAGTAGTTTTGGGACTAGCAGCTACGAGCAGTACTTC,CASSFGTSSYEQYF
-,TRBJ2-1,TRBV18,-,TGTGCCAGCTCATCATTGCCCCGGGACAATGAGCAGTTCTTC,CASSSLPRDNEQFF
-,TRBJ1-5,TRBV10-3,TRBD1,TGTGCCATCAGTGAGTCTGGGGGACAGAGCAATCAGCCCCAGCATTTT,CAISESGGQSNQPQHF
-,TRBJ2-7,TRBV11-2,TRBD2,TGTGCCAGCAGCTTCCCGGGGGGGAACTACGAGCAGTACTTC,CASSFPGGNYEQYF
-,TRBJ2-4,TRBV6-5,TRBD1,TGTGCCAGCGGGTTATCTAACAGGGGACAGGACATTCAGTACTTC,CASGLSNRGQDIQYF
-,TRBJ2-1,TRBV15,-,TGTGCCACCAAAATTTGGGGGGGCGTCCATGAGCAGTTCTTC,CATKIWGGVHEQFF
-,TRBJ1-1,TRBV5-1,TRBD1,TGCGCCAGCGATGGTTCCGGACGGGACAGGTCGAACACTGAAGCTTTCTTT,CASDGSGRDRSNTEAFF
-,TRBJ2-1,TRBV6-5,-,TGTGCCAGCAGTCCCACAGGGAGACTCAACAATGAGCAGTTCTTC,CASSPTGRLNNEQFF
-,TRBJ2-2,TRBV30,TRBD1,TGTGCCTCCACGGACAGGGGAACCGCCACCGGGGAGCTGTTTTTT,CASTDRGTATGELFF
-,TRBJ2-5,TRBV7-9,TRBD1,TGTGCCAGCAGCCCTACCACAGGGGGTAGGGAGACCCAGTACTTC,CASSPTTGGRETQYF
-,TRBJ2-3,TRBV7-6,-,TGTGCCAGCAGCCCTGGGACTCTCACAGATACGCAGTATTTT,CASSPGTLTDTQYF
-,TRBJ2-3,TRBV7-2,TRBD1,TGTGCCAGCAGCTTAAACAGGGGGCTCGCAGATACGCAGTATTTT,CASSLNRGLADTQYF
-,TRBJ2-3,TRBV3-1/TRBV3-2,TRBD2,TGTGCCAGCAGCCCACGTTTACTAGCGGGGACGAATACGCAGTATTTT,CASSPRLLAGTNTQYF
-,TRBJ2-4,TRBV7-9,-,TGTGCCAGCAGCTTGCCTAACGAAGGAGAAAACATTCAGTACTTC,CASSLPNEGENIQYF
few,TRBJ1-2,TRBV2,-,TGTGCCAGCAGTGAAGTTGCAGGTAACACTGGCTACACCTTC,CASSEVAGNTGYTF
-,TRBJ2-5,TRBV10-3,TRBD2,TGTGCCATCGCTCGAGGTAGCGGGAGAGAGACCCAGTACTTC,CAIARGSGRETQYF
-,TRBJ2-2,TRBV5-1,-,TGCGCCAGCAGGCGGGACCAGAACACCGGGGAGCTGTTTTTT,CASRRDQNTGELFF
-,TRBJ1-2,TRBV19,TRBD1,TGTGCCAGTAGTATTTTCCGGGACAGCTATGGCTACACCTTC,CASSIFRDSYGYTF
-,TRBJ2-7,TRBV5-1,-,TGCGCCAGCAGCTGGGACACCTCCTACGAGCAGTACTTC,CASSWDTSYEQYF
-,TRBJ1-1,TRBV5-1,-,TGCGCCAGCAGCTTATTGACAGGCAGCACTGAAGCTTTCTTT,CASSLLTGSTEAFF
-,TRBJ1-2,TRBV5-1,TRBD1,TGCGCCAGCAGCTTGGGACAGGGGGTCGATGGCTACACCTTC,CASSLGQGVDGYTF
-,TRBJ2-2,TRBV7-8,-,TGTGCCAGCAGCCTAGGCCGCGTGCGGGGAAAGAACACCGGGGAGCTGTTTTTT,CASSLGRVRGKNTGELFF
-,TRBJ1-1,TRBV23-1,-,TGCGCCAGCAGTCGGCACAGGCAGAACACTGAAGCTTTCTTT,CASSRHRQNTEAFF
-,TRBJ2-4,TRBV5-4,TRBD2,TGTGCCAGCAGCGGCGGGGGAGCCAAAAACATTCAGTACTTC,CASSGGGAKNIQYF
-,TRBJ1-2,TRBV3-1/TRBV3-2,TRBD1,TGTGCCAGCAGCGCCCAGGGGGATGGCTACACCTTC,CASSAQGDGYTF
-,TRBJ1-1,TRBV5-1,-,TGCGCCAGCACAACCGACGGGGGGGAAGCTTTCTTT,CASTTDGGEAFF
-,TRBJ2-1,TRBV3-1/TRBV3-2,TRBD2,TGTGCCAGCAGCTATACTAGCGGAAACAATGAGCAGTTCTTC,CASSYTSGNNEQFF
-,TRBJ1-5,TRBV6-6,TRBD1,TGTGCCAGCAGTAGACAGGGGCAGCCCCAGCATTTT,CASSRQGQPQHF
-,TRBJ2-6,TRBV10-2,TRBD2,TGCGCCAGCAGTGAGACCGGGACTACCGTCTCTGGGGCCAACGTCCTGACTTTC,CASSETGTTVSGANVLTF
-,TRBJ2-3,TRBV11-3,TRBD2,TGTGCCAGCAGCTTGGGGGGGTTCCCAGATACGCAGTATTTT,CASSLGGFPDTQYF
-,TRBJ2-2,TRBV4-1,TRBD1,TGCGCCAGCAGCCAGGCTCAGGGGGCTGGCACCGGGGAGCTGTTTTTT,CASSQAQGAGTGELFF
-,TRBJ1-6,TRBV18,TRBD1,TGTGCCAGCTCACGAGACAGGGGTGGTTCACCCCTCCACTTT,CASSRDRGGSPLHF
-,TRBJ1-1,TRBV6-6,-,TGTGCCAGCAGTTACAACCTGGGCCCCACTGAAGCTTTCTTT,CASSYNLGPTEAFF
-,TRBJ2-5,TRBV7-6,-,TGTGCCAGCAGCAACAGGGAAGGAGAGACCCAGTACTTC,CASSNREGETQYF
-,TRBJ2-3,TRBV10-1,TRBD2,TGCGCCAGCAGTGAGTCGAGACTAGCGGGGCTCACAGATACGCAGTATTTT,CASSESRLAGLTDTQYF
few,TRBJ2-3,TRBV7-2,-,TGTGCCAGCAGCTCGATCAGGCGCGGGGTGGATACGCAGTATTTT,CASSSIRRGVDTQYF
-,TRBJ2-5,TRBV28,TRBD2,TGTGCCAGCAGACGAGCGGGAGGAGAGACCCAGTACTTC,CASRRAGGETQYF
-,TRBJ2-3,TRBV6-1,TRBD2,TGTGCCAGCAGTGAATTAGCGGGAGGGTTGGATACGCAGTATTTT,CASSELAGGLDTQYF
-,TRBJ2-5,TRBV11-2,-,TGTGCCAGCAGCTTATCTGTAAGGGGCCGGATGGAGACCCAGTACTTC,CASSLSVRGRMETQYF
-,TRBJ2-1,TRBV7-2,TRBD2,TGTGCCAGCAGCCCGACTAGCGGAAACTACAATGAGCAGTTCTTC,CASSPTSGNYNEQFF
-,TRBJ2-3,TRBV4-1,-,TGCGCCAGCAGCCTTCAGGGTGCATCAGATACGCAGTATTTT,CASSLQGASDTQYF
-,TRBJ2-5,TRBV2,TRBD2,TGTGCCAGCAATAGCGGGGGGACTCCCCAGTACTTC,CASNSGGTPQYF
-,TRBJ1-5,TRBV10-3,-,TGTGCCATCAGTGATTACGGGAGCAATCAGCCCCAGCATTTT,CAISDYGSNQPQHF
-,TRBJ2-5,TRBV5-1,-,TGCGCCAGCAGCTTGAGCGGAGCTTGGGAGACCCAGTACTTC,CASSLSGAWETQYF
-,TRBJ1-1,TRBV27,TRBD1,TGTGCCAGCAGCCCTGGGACAGCGAACACTGAAGCTTTCTTT,CASSPGTANTEAFF
-,TRBJ1-5,TRBV7-9,-,TGTGCCAGCAGCTCTAGTCCTCAGCCCCAGCATTTT,CASSSSPQPQHF
-,TRBJ2-3,TRBV7-8,-,TGTGCCAGCAGCTTAGCAAGGACAGGCACAGATACGCAGTATTTT,CASSLARTGTDTQYF
-,TRBJ2-7,TRBV3-1/TRBV3-2,-,TGTGCCAGCAGCCAAGATGAGGCGGGGGCCTTCTCCTACGAGCAGTACTTC,CASSQDEAGAFSYEQYF
-,TRBJ2-5,TRBV5-6,TRBD2,TGTGCCAGCAGCTTGGGACTCCTAGCGGGACACGAGACCCAGTACTTC,CASSLGLLAGHETQYF
-,TRBJ1-6,TRBV3-1/TRBV3-2,TRBD1,TGTGCCAGCAGCCAGGCGGGACAGCTTCCACCCCTCCACTTT,CASSQAGQLPPLHF